This T cell receptor (beta chain) was captured by sequencing in a study of a mutant IDH1 vaccine in newly diagnosed glioma. Study in general: Vaccines were first given 4-6 weeks after radiotherapy alone, or with temozolomide cycles. Treated patients, approximately 60% male and approximately 40% female, averaged about 40 years of age. Study-level results: The authors found pseudoprogression apparently unrelated to changes in top peripheral T cell clonotypes.

Time point: week 35, safety follow-up. The investigators gave 300 ug of mutant IDH1 20-mer peptide in each vaccine dose, together with topical imiquimod. New IDH1-mutant, ATRX-lost WHO grade 3 or 4 astrocytomas occurred in donors. Regarding this clone: As yet, its antigen is unknown.

Trimming cost V 7 bases and J 10 bases, with 20 bases left between them. From germline, CDR1 is GTSNPN and CDR2 SVGIG (reference sequence). The CDR3 totals 14 residues. Data came from immunoSEQ multiplex PCR; TCRdb stores just in-frame clones and leaves some out. The repertoire has tens of thousands of clones, about 80% of them found once; the top ten carry about 4.6%. This chain uses TRBV30 with TRBJ1-6, with D perhaps TRBD1 (6 bases). The receptor comes from a woman aged 45-65 years with glioma. The specimen comprised PBMCs, sampled from a glioma patient whose treatment included an IDH1 peptide vaccine. This chain's CDR3 is CAFQSTGSHSPLHF. The DNA for the CDR3 is TGTGCCTTCCAATCCACAGGGTCTCACTCACCCCTCCACTTT.